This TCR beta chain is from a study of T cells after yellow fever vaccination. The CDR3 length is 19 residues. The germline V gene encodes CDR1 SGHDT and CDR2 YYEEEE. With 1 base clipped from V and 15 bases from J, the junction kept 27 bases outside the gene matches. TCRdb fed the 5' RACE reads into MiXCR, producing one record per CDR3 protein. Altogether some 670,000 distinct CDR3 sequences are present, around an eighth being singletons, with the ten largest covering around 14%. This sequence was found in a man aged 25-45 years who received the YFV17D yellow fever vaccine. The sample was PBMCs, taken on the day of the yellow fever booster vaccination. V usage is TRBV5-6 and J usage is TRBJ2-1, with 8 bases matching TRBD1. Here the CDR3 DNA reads TGTGCCAGCAGCTTGCGGACAGGGATGTTCAACGGGAGAGATTCCTATCCGTTCTTC. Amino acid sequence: CASSLRTGMFNGRDSYPFF.